Listed here are 10 T cell receptor beta chains from one sample, sequenced in a study of Tregs in tolerant kidney transplant recipients. Here immunoSEQ multiplex PCR was the method, and the copy in TCRdb shows in-frame clones only, minus some. The sample yields 90,000 or so clones, around nine tenths seen once. The specimen sequenced was CD8+ T cells from blood. Receptors were obtained from a human donor in good health.

This clone was picked up many times. The J gene is TRBJ2-1, the V gene TRBV6-4; 9 nucleotides align to TRBD1. This CDR3 has 14 amino acids. Germline V gene data show CDR1 as MRHNA and CDR2 as SNTAGT. V lost 4 bases and J lost 10; bases outside the gene matches: 8. The CDR3 here is CASSGSGQGLEQFF. In nucleotides, the CDR3 is TGTGCCAGCAGTGGATCGGGACAGGGACTCGAGCAGTTCTTC.

This clone has just one count. The chain recombines TRBV19 with TRBJ2-1; 9 nucleotides match TRBD2. The J segment lost 4 bases and the V segment lost 4 bases, leaving 5 bases of the junction unmatched. CDR1 and CDR2 (germline): LNHDA, SQIVND (reference sequence). This CDR3 is 15 amino acids long. Written as DNA, the CDR3 is TGTGCCAGTAGTACCAATAGCGGGAGTTACAATGAGCAGTTCTTC. It specifies CASSTNSGSYNEQFF.

The rearrangement links TRBV9 to TRBJ2-5, with D possibly being TRBD1 (5 bases). CDR3 length equals 14 residues. CDR1 and CDR2 (germline): SGDLS, YYNGEE. V lost 1 base and J 1 base, leaving 8 bases between the germline ends. CDR3 DNA: TGTGCCAGCAGCGTAAGGGGTGGCCAAGAGACCCAGTACTTC. Translation gives CASSVRGGQETQYF.

The chain joins TRBV7-6 to TRBJ2-7; D may match TRBD1 or TRBD2 (6 bases each). Germline loops: CDR1 SGHVS, CDR2 FNYEAQ. CDR3 size: 15 residues. Trimming pared 4 bases from V and 2 bases from J, leaving 15 bases between. The CDR3 coding sequence is TGTGCCAGCAGCTACGGTCGGGGGCCCGCCTACGAGCAGTACTTC. Protein sequence: CASSYGRGPAYEQYF.

This rearrangement joins TRBV4-1 to TRBJ2-1; the D gene could be TRBD1 or TRBD2 (5 bases each). The CDR3 has 14 amino acids. The germline V and J ends were trimmed by 5 bases and 7 bases, with 15 bases remaining between them. Germline V CDR1 and CDR2: MGHRA, YSYEKL. CDR3 nucleotides: TGCGCCAGCAGCTTCCGGGACCAGCTGAATGAGCAGTTCTTC. Protein product: CASSFRDQLNEQFF.

This sequence joins TRBV4-2 and TRBJ2-7; 10 nucleotides agree with TRBD2. CDR1 LGHNA and CDR2 YNFKEQ come from the germline V gene. Germline trimming cut 1 base from V and 3 bases from J; bases unmatched to any gene: 3. CDR3 length equals 15 residues. CDR3 sequence: CASSQGVAGGYEQYF. The CDR3 DNA follows: TGTGCCAGCAGCCAAGGGGTAGCGGGAGGCTACGAGCAGTACTTC.

The chain uses TRBV5-4 and TRBJ2-7; D is uncertain. The CDR3 has 14 residues. Trimming removed 0 bases at V and 1 base at J, with 8 bases between. Germline V lookup: CDR1 SGHNT, CDR2 YYREEE (reference sequence). This CDR3 reads CASSLVSGSYEQYF. The CDR3 DNA reads as TGTGCCAGCAGCTTGGTTTCAGGTTCCTACGAGCAGTACTTC.

This chain joins TRBV30 and TRBJ1-5, with 10 bases that match TRBD1. The CDR3 loop spans 15 amino acids. Germline V gene lookup returns CDR1 GTSNPN and CDR2 SVGIG (reference sequence). V gave up 3 bases and J gave up 4 bases; unmatched junction bases: 6. The CDR3 is CAWSWGTGVNQPQHF. The CDR3 DNA is TGTGCCTGGAGCTGGGGGACAGGGGTAAATCAGCCCCAGCATTTT.

J is TRBJ1-4 and V is TRBV19; 7 bases are a match to TRBD1. The length of the CDR3 is 14 residues. Germline values: CDR1 LNHDA, CDR2 SQIVND (reference sequence). V trimming: 3 bases; J trimming: 5 bases; junction bases outside the gene matches: 3. CDR3 DNA sequence: TGTGCCAGTAGTATTCTGACAGGGAATGAAAAACTGTTTTTT. This translates into CASSILTGNEKLFF.

V and J are TRBV20-1 and TRBJ1-2; no clear D. The CDR3 loop spans 10 amino acids. In germline, CDR1 is DFQATT, CDR2 SNEGSKA (reference sequence). Between the trimmed V and J ends, which lost 6 bases and 2 bases, there was a span of 4 bases. Written as DNA, the CDR3 is TGCAGTGCCCCGAACTATGGCTACACCTTC. Protein product: CSAPNYGYTF.